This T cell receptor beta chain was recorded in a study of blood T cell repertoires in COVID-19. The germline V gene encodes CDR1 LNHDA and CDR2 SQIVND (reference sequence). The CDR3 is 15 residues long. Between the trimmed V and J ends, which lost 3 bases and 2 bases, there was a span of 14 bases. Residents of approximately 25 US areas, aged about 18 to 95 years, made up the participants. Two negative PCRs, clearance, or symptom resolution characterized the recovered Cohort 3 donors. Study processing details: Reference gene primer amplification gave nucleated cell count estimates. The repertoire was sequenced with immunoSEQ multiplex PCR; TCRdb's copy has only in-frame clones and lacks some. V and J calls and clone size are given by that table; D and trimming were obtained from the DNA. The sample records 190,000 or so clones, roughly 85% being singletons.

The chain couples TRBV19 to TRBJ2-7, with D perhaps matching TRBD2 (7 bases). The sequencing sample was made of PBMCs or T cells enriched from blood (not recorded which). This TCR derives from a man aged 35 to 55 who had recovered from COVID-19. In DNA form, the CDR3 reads TGTGCCAGTAGTATCCGCGGGGGCTCAACCTACGAGCAGTACTTC. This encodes CASSIRGGSTYEQYF.